Here is one T cell receptor beta chain with its context. The CDR3 is 17 residues long. Trimming removed 0 bases at V and 1 base at J, with 15 bases between. CDR1 is SGHRS, CDR2 YFSETQ, per germline. These data belong to a study of response to subunit inactivated influenza vaccine. TCRdb reanalysed the RT-PCR reads using MiXCR and keeps one entry per CDR3 protein. The table shows around 520,000 distinct CDR3 sequences, with over 25% occurring only once. Source: CD4+ T cells sorted from PBMCs, taken 4 to 6 days after vaccination. This rearrangement joins TRBV5-1 to TRBJ2-3; tentative D call: TRBD2 (5 bases). The origin of this receptor is a man aged 50-59 years who received an inactivated influenza vaccine. The CDR3 DNA follows: TGCGCCAGCAGCTTGGTGGCAGCGGAGGTTGGCACAGATACGCAGTATTTT. Residues: CASSLVAAEVGTDTQYF.